Presented here are 5 T cell receptor beta chains from one specimen sequenced in a study of control samples from healthy donors and cancer patients. Sequenced by immunoSEQ multiplex PCR; TCRdb stores in-frame clones only, minus some. The table lists under 80,000 clones, approximately 94% of them singletons. Sequencing was done on a sample of blood. The receptors were sampled from a woman aged 40-49 years in good health.

The chain uses TRBV7-9 and TRBJ2-1, with 8 bases fitting TRBD1. This CDR3 is 15 amino acids long. Germline lookup yields CDR1 SEHNR and CDR2 FQNEAQ (reference sequence). J gave up 7 bases and V 4 bases, and 9 bases lay outside the gene matches. CDR3 region: CASSWQQGAWNEQFF. CDR3 bases: TGTGCCAGCAGCTGGCAGCAGGGGGCTTGGAATGAGCAGTTCTTC.

This chain uses TRBV12-3 or TRBV12-4 with TRBJ1-1; D gene uncertain. This CDR3 contains 11 residues. The V end was cut by 3 bases, the J end by 4 bases, with 3 bases between. The CDR3 here is CASSFGTEAFF. The CDR3, as DNA: TGTGCCAGCAGTTTCGGCACTGAAGCTTTCTTT.

This clone occurred once. The chain is built from TRBV5-1 and TRBJ1-2; D unresolved. Trimming shortened V by 3 bases and J by 2 bases, and 11 bases separated the two germline ends. There are 14 residues in the CDR3. Germline V gene sequence: CDR1 SGHRS, CDR2 YFSETQ. CDR3 bases: TGCGCCAGCAGCTCTTGGTCAGTCAACTATGGCTACACCTTC. Residues: CASSSWSVNYGYTF. Together with reference TRBV5-1 and TRBJ1-2, the CDR3 gives the full variable domain: KAGVTQTPRYLIKTRGQQVTLSCSPISGHRSVSWYQQTPGQGLQFLFEYFSETQRNKGNFPGRFSGRQFSNSRSEMNVSTLELGDSALYLCASSSWSVNYGYTFGSGTRLTVV.

The V call is TRBV7-2, the J call TRBJ2-5, with 9 nucleotides matching TRBD2. With V trimmed by 2 bases and J by 1 base, 5 bases remained unmatched. Germline V gene sequence: CDR1 SGHTA, CDR2 FQGNSA. The CDR3 covers 16 residues. CDR3 DNA: TGTGCCAGCAGCTTAAACCTGGGACTAGCCCAAGAGACCCAGTACTTC. The encoded protein is CASSLNLGLAQETQYF.

The chain joins TRBV18 to TRBJ1-1, with no clear D. CDR1 and CDR2 from the germline V gene are KGHSH and LQKENI. The CDR3 consists of 14 residues. V was shortened by 1 base and J by 3 bases, with 9 bases between the two germline ends. CDR3 protein: CASSPRAIDTEAFF. In DNA form, the CDR3 reads TGTGCCAGCTCACCACGGGCGATCGACACTGAAGCTTTCTTT.